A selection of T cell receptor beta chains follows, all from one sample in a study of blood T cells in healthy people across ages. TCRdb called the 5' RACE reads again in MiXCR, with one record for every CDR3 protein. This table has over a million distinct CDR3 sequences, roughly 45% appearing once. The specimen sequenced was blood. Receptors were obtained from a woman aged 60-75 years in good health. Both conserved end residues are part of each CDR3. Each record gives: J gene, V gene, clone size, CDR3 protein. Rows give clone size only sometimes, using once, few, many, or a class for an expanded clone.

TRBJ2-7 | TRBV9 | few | CASSVNPSAGASEQYF
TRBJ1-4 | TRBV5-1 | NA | CASSVGTTNEKLFF
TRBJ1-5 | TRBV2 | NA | CASSDWDQPQHF
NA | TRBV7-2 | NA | CASSLYTDLGNEQYF
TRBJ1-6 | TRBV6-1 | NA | CASSASYNSPLHF
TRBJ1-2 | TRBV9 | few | CASSAAAGTDYGYTF
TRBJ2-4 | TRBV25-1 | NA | CASRGDLPAKNIQYF
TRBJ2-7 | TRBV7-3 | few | CASSLTKKDEQYF
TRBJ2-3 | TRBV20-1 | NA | CSAWRELSATQYF
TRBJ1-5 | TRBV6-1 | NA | CASSDHQGSNQPQHF